This entry describes one T cell receptor (beta chain). The antigen is not known. This entry is derived from a study of cytomegalovirus exposure and HLA in healthy donors. Broader study findings: In a later analysis, common viral pathogens appeared linked to several of the most significant clusters. Generally TCR sequences proved uncommon, though certain public TCRs appeared in numerous donors. Associated with cytomegalovirus, according to the listing, were 150 to 200 TCR beta chains.

The PCR employed 60 Vbeta primers together with 13 Jbeta primers. Some clones are missing from TCRdb's copy, which holds only in-frame ones; the method was immunoSEQ multiplex PCR. The sample holds 150,000 to 200,000 clones, 70% to 90% seen once. V lost 3 bases, J lost 15 bases, and 10 bases stayed unmatched. Germline CDR1 LGHNT, CDR2 FRNRAP. This CDR3 is 13 amino acids long. The specimen was PBMCs. This chain joins TRBV12-5 and TRBJ2-1; 8 bases map to TRBD2. The clonotype originates from a man between 25 and 39 years old in good health and CMV-seropositive. CDR3 DNA: TGTGCTAGTGGTTTCGGGGCTCACGGGAGGGTGTTCTTC. Translating it yields CASGFGAHGRVFF.